Below are 18 T cell receptor beta chains sequenced from a single sample in a study of cytotoxic CD8 clonotypes in ibrutinib-treated CLL. The assay was immunoSEQ multiplex PCR, and TCRdb's table has in-frame clones only and misses some. The table includes 35,000 to 40,000 clones, 70% detected once. The source was PBMCs, collected at disease progression, from a patient treated with ibrutinib. These receptors were collected from a human donor with chronic lymphocytic leukemia.

The chain carries TRBV6-1 and TRBJ2-5; no reliable D call. This CDR3 is 12 amino acids long. The V end was cut by 8 bases, the J end by 5 bases, with 12 bases between. Germline V gives CDR1 MNHNS, CDR2 SASEGT. In DNA, the CDR3 is TGTGCCAGCGTTCAGTCCGCGGAGACCCAGTACTTC. Amino acids: CASVQSAETQYF.

The V call is TRBV25-1, the J call TRBJ2-7; TRBD1 matches 8 bases. The CDR3 extends over 14 amino acids. The germline CDR1 and CDR2 sequences are MGHDK and SYGVNS. V was clipped by 6 bases and J by 0 bases; unmatched bases: 4. The CDR3 spells CASSSGTGSYEQYF. In nucleotides, the CDR3 is TGTGCCAGCAGCTCGGGGACAGGCTCCTACGAGCAGTACTTC.

This clone appeared a few times. V is TRBV30 and J is TRBJ2-7; D unresolved. Trimming took off 2 bases at V and 6 bases at J, with 11 bases between the two ends. CDR1 is GTSNPN and CDR2 is SVGIG in the germline V gene (reference sequence). This CDR3 contains 12 residues. Here the CDR3 DNA reads TGTGCCTGGAGTACTGGGTTCACCGAGCAGTACTTC. Its protein is CAWSTGFTEQYF.

The rearrangement uses TRBV27 and TRBJ1-4; tentative D call: TRBD1 (5 bases). The CDR3 length is 13 residues. Germline V CDR1 and CDR2: MNHEY, SMNVEV (reference sequence). Trimming left V 10 bases short and J 6 bases short, with 15 bases between. CDR3: CATAAGGDEKLFF. In DNA, the CDR3 is TGTGCCACCGCGGCCGGGGGGGATGAAAAACTGTTTTTT.

The chain uses TRBV5-1 and TRBJ2-3, with TRBD2 as a possible D gene (5 bases). The CDR3 runs 15 residues. The V and J ends lost 4 bases and 3 bases respectively, with 15 bases between them. Germline V gene lookup returns CDR1 SGHRS and CDR2 YFSETQ. The CDR3 nucleotides read TGCGCCAGCAGCGAGGCCGCGGGCCCGACAGATACGCAGTATTTT. The encoded protein is CASSEAAGPTDTQYF.

The chain combines TRBV5-1 with TRBJ1-1; D is ambiguous. Germline CDR1 is SGHRS and CDR2 is YFSETQ. The ends were cut back, 4 bases at V and 0 bases at J, with 28 bases in the middle. This CDR3 is 20 amino acids long. This chain's CDR3 is CASSLGVHSGSLPLNTEAFF. In DNA form, the CDR3 reads TGCGCCAGCAGCCTTGGTGTGCATTCCGGGTCTTTACCCCTGAACACTGAAGCTTTCTTT.

The chain links TRBV5-1 to TRBJ1-6; no definite D call. Between the trimmed V and J ends, which lost 3 bases and 6 bases, there was a span of 13 bases. This CDR3 comprises 15 residues. The germline V gene has CDR1 SGHRS and CDR2 YFSETQ. CDR3 loop: CASSSYAIGNSPLHF. The CDR3 bases are TGCGCCAGCAGCTCTTACGCCATAGGTAATTCACCCCTCCACTTT.

Only a few counts were recorded for this clone. This rearrangement joins TRBV27 to TRBJ1-5, with 7 bases lining up with TRBD1. This CDR3 has 12 amino acids. V trimming: 5 bases; J trimming: 9 bases; junction bases outside the gene matches: 4. CDR1 is MNHEY and CDR2 is SMNVEV in the germline V gene (reference sequence). CDR3 DNA sequence: TGTGCCAGCAGTCGACAGGGAGGGCCCCAGCATTTT. Encoded protein: CASSRQGGPQHF.

CDR3 region: CASSISGDNEQFF. As DNA, the CDR3 is TGTGCCAGTAGTATTTCAGGGGACAATGAGCAGTTCTTC. The chain employs TRBV19 and TRBJ2-1; D might be TRBD1 (6 bases). This CDR3 is 13 amino acids long. V lost 3 bases to trimming and J lost 5 bases, with 8 bases between them. Germline lookup yields CDR1 LNHDA and CDR2 SQIVND (reference sequence).

The chain combines TRBV19 with TRBJ2-3; TRBD1 matches 9 bases. The V segment lost 8 bases and the J segment 0 bases; nucleotides outside the gene matches: 9. Germline V gene sequence: CDR1 LNHDA, CDR2 SQIVND (reference sequence). The CDR3 spans 16 residues. For the CDR3, the DNA is TGTGCCAGTCCCTCTCCCGGGACAGGGAGCACAGATACGCAGTATTTT. The encoded protein is CASPSPGTGSTDTQYF.

The chain combines TRBV7-8 with TRBJ1-3; D gene ambiguous. The CDR3 length is 13 residues. CDR1 SGHVS and CDR2 FQNEAQ come from the germline V gene. V was clipped by 1 base and J by 6 bases, with 7 bases between them. CDR3 amino acids: CASSLVGENTIYF. CDR3 DNA sequence: TGTGCCAGCAGCTTAGTTGGGGAAAACACCATATATTTT.

This chain uses TRBV27 with TRBJ1-5; 8 nucleotides match TRBD1. V gave up 5 bases and J gave up 0 bases; unmatched junction bases: 6. This CDR3 region has 16 residues. Germline values: CDR1 MNHEY, CDR2 SMNVEV (reference sequence). In nucleotides, the CDR3 is TGTGCCAGCAGTCCAAACAGGGGGATTAGCAATCAGCCCCAGCATTTT. Its translation is CASSPNRGISNQPQHF.

This chain links TRBV19 with TRBJ1-2; 10 bases agree with TRBD1. V trimming: 8 bases; J trimming: 7 bases; junction bases outside the gene matches: 10. The CDR3 covers 14 residues. CDR1 and CDR2 (germline): LNHDA, SQIVND (reference sequence). This CDR3 reads CASCSVGQGPGYTF. DNA of the CDR3: TGTGCCAGTTGTTCTGTGGGACAGGGGCCTGGCTACACCTTC.

This clone was counted only a few times. The chain employs TRBV7-3 and TRBJ1-3; no reliable D call. CDR1 SGHTA and CDR2 FQGTGA come from the germline V gene. CDR3 size: 15 residues. The germline V and J ends were trimmed by 2 bases and 3 bases, with 11 bases remaining between them. CDR3 nucleotide sequence: TGTGCCAGCAGCTTAGAGGGCCGAGATGGAAACACCATATATTTT. As protein: CASSLEGRDGNTIYF.

The chain links TRBV4-1 to TRBJ1-4; 8 nucleotides match TRBD1. The J segment lost 7 bases and the V segment lost 3 bases, leaving 10 bases of the junction unmatched. Germline CDR1 is MGHRA and CDR2 is YSYEKL. The CDR3 has 16 residues. The CDR3 loop reads CASSQPPGQVGEKLFF. The DNA for the CDR3 is TGCGCCAGCAGCCAGCCCCCGGGACAGGTGGGTGAAAAACTGTTTTTT.

The rearrangement links TRBV4-1 to TRBJ2-7; D perhaps matches TRBD1 (6 bases). Germline V lookup: CDR1 MGHRA, CDR2 YSYEKL. The V end was cut by 3 bases, the J end by 2 bases, with 14 bases between. This CDR3 has 15 residues. In DNA form, the CDR3 reads TGCGCCAGCAGCCAGTACGGACAGTTAACCTACGAGCAGTACTTC. It translates to CASSQYGQLTYEQYF.

V is TRBV4-2 and J is TRBJ2-7, with 11 nucleotides matching TRBD1. CDR3 length equals 17 residues. Trimming cost V 1 base and J 2 bases; bases outside gene matches: 7. Germline-derived CDR1 and CDR2 are LGHNA and YNFKEQ. CDR3 sequence (DNA): TGTGCCAGCAGCCAAGCGGGGGACAGGGGGTACACCTACGAGCAGTACTTC. Translation gives CASSQAGDRGYTYEQYF.

The V gene is TRBV6-6, the J gene TRBJ1-2, with D perhaps TRBD1 (6 bases). The V end was cut by 5 bases, the J end by 6 bases, with 19 bases between. CDR1 MNHNY and CDR2 SVGAGI come from the germline V gene (reference sequence). This CDR3 is built from 15 residues. The CDR3 region is CASSRSGGAGDGYTF. The DNA for the CDR3 is TGTGCCAGCAGTCGGTCGGGGGGGGCAGGGGATGGCTACACCTTC.